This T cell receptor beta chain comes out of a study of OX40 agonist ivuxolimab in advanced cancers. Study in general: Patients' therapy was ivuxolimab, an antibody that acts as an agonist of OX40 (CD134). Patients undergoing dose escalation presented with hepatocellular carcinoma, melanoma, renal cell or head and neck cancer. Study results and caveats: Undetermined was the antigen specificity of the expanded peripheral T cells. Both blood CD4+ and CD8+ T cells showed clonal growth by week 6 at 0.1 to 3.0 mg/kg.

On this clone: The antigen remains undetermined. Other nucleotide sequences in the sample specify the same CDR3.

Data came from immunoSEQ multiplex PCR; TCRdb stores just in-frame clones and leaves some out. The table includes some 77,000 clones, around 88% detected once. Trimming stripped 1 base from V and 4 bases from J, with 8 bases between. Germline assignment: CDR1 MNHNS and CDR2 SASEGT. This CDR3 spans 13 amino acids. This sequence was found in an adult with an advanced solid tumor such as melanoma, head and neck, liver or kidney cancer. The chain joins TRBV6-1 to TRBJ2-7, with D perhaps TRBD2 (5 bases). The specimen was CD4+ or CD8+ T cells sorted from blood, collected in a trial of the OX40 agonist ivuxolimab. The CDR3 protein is CASSEGRTYEQYF. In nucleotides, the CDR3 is TGTGCCAGCAGTGAAGGACGGACTTACGAGCAGTACTTC.